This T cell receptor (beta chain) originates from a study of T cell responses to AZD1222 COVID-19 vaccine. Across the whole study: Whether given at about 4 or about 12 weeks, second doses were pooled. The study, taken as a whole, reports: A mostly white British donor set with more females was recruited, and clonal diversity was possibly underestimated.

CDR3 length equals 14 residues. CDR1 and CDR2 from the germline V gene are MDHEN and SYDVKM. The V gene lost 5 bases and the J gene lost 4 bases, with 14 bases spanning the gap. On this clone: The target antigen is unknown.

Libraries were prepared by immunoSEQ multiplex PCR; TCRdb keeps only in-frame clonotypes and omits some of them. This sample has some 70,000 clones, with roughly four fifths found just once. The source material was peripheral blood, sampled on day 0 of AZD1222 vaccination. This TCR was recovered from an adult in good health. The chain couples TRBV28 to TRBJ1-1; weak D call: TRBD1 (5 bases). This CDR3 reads CASSPGGYGTEAFF. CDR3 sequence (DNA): TGTGCCAGCAGTCCCGGGGGGTACGGCACTGAAGCTTTCTTT.